These 11 T cell receptor beta chains were sequenced from one sample in a study of T cell repertoires in cytomegalovirus infection. Each CDR3 protein is one row after TCRdb ran MiXCR on the reads. The profile shows fewer than 1,000,000 distinct CDR3 sequences, about a third of them singletons. Their antigens are not known. Material: cultured CD8+ T cells from PBMCs, obtained from culture after CMV antigen stimulation. The receptor set was obtained from a human donor in good health (CMV status not recorded). Some clones in this sample may be carry-over from other donors' samples.

This clonotype appeared a few times. The chain links TRBV6-2 or TRBV6-3 to TRBJ2-2; 8 nucleotides match TRBD1. With 1 base clipped from V and 0 bases from J, the junction kept 10 bases outside the gene matches. The CDR3 sequence is 19 residues long. CDR1 is MNHEY, CDR2 SVGEGT, per germline. The CDR3 coding sequence is TGTGCCAGCAGTTACTTGGACAGGGATGGGTACGCGAACACCGGGGAGCTGTTTTTT. This sequence encodes CASSYLDRDGYANTGELFF.

This clonotype came up once. The V gene is TRBV20-1, the J gene TRBJ2-7; D unresolved. CDR3 length: 12 amino acids. Per germline, CDR1 DFQATT and CDR2 SNEGSKA (reference sequence). The germline V and J ends were trimmed by 2 bases and 1 base, with 6 bases remaining between them. The CDR3 coding sequence is TGCAGTGCTAGACCTGAATCCTACGAGCAGTACTTC. Protein: CSARPESYEQYF.

The J gene is TRBJ2-7, the V gene TRBV4-1; D remains unclear. Trimming shortened V by 0 bases and J by 2 bases, and 8 bases separated the two germline ends. The CDR3 is made up of 14 amino acids. The V gene's germline CDR1 is MGHRA and CDR2 YSYEKL. CDR3 sequence reads: CASSQDPRTYEQYF. The DNA of the CDR3 is TGCGCCAGCAGCCAAGATCCTCGAACCTACGAGCAGTACTTC.

This clonotype was seen many times. The rearrangement uses TRBV7-9 and TRBJ2-5; 7 nucleotides agree with TRBD1. Trimming at V came to 5 bases and at J to 4 bases, leaving 10 bases not matched to a gene. This CDR3 has 15 residues. Germline V gives CDR1 SEHNR, CDR2 FQNEAQ (reference sequence). CDR3 protein: CASSARQGQGETQYF. Written as DNA, the CDR3 is TGTGCCAGCAGCGCCAGACAGGGCCAGGGAGAGACCCAGTACTTC. Full variable domain (rest looked up from reference TRBV7-9 and TRBJ2-5): DTGVSQNPRHKITKRGQNVTFRCDPISEHNRLYWYRQTLGQGPEFLTYFQNEAQLEKSRLLSDRFSAERPKGSFSTLEIQRTEQGDSAMYLCASSARQGQGETQYFGPGTRLLVL.

This clonotype was seen more than once but under ten times. This chain joins TRBV2 and TRBJ1-1, with D unresolved. V was pared by 8 bases and J by 8 bases, with 12 bases between. Germline loops: CDR1 SNHLY, CDR2 FYNNEI. CDR3 length: 11 residues. The CDR3 region is CASPPGLEAFF. The CDR3 DNA is TGTGCCAGCCCTCCCGGGCTCGAAGCTTTCTTT.

This clonotype was detected many times. This chain uses TRBV7-8 with TRBJ2-2; 12 nucleotides line up with TRBD1. Trimming cost V 7 bases and J 7 bases; bases outside gene matches: 13. CDR1 and CDR2 from the germline V gene are SGHVS and FQNEAQ. The CDR3 contains 17 residues. The CDR3 protein is CASTGARDRGRYGELFF. DNA of the CDR3: TGTGCCAGCACTGGGGCCCGGGACAGGGGGCGATACGGGGAGCTGTTTTTT.

This clonotype showed up just a few times. J is TRBJ1-4 and V is TRBV14; D unclear. Trimming removed 9 bases at V and 2 bases at J, with 10 bases between. CDR3 length equals 13 residues. CDR1 and CDR2 from the germline V gene are SGHDN and FVKESK. The chain's CDR3 is CASSVRTNEKLFF. CDR3 nucleotides: TGTGCCAGTAGTGTCAGGACTAATGAAAAACTGTTTTTT.

The chain joins TRBV4-3 to TRBJ1-2; possibly TRBD1 for D (6 bases). Germline CDR1 and CDR2: LGHNA and YSLEER. The CDR3 consists of 13 residues. V was cut by 1 base and J by 6 bases, with 9 bases left in between. The DNA of the CDR3 is TGCGCCAGCAGCCAAGGGGACATGGATGGCTACACCTTC. It specifies CASSQGDMDGYTF.

This clonotype was detected ten times or more. V usage is TRBV7-9 and J usage is TRBJ2-1, with D unresolved. The V and J ends lost 5 bases and 7 bases respectively, with 12 bases between them. Germline loops: CDR1 SEHNR, CDR2 FQNEAQ (reference sequence). The length of the CDR3 is 13 residues. CDR3: CASSPPPENEQFF. In DNA, the CDR3 is TGTGCCAGCAGCCCCCCCCCGGAGAATGAGCAGTTCTTC.

The chain couples TRBV27 to TRBJ2-2; D is ambiguous. CDR1 is MNHEY and CDR2 is SMNVEV in the germline V gene (reference sequence). The germline V and J ends were trimmed by 2 bases and 2 bases, with 12 bases remaining between them. The CDR3 runs 16 residues. CDR3 bases: TGTGCCAGCAGTTTAGCCTTTGGTAGCAACACCGGGGAGCTGTTTTTT. Protein: CASSLAFGSNTGELFF.

The V and J genes are TRBV10-3 and TRBJ2-7; D possibly uses TRBD1 or TRBD2 (5 bases each). The V gene lost 6 bases and the J gene lost 2 bases, with 14 bases spanning the gap. Germline CDR1 reads ENHRY; CDR2 reads SYGVKD. CDR3 size: 14 residues. The CDR3 coding sequence is TGTGCCATCAGATCATGGGACGGGGCCTACGAGCAGTACTTC. Encoded protein: CAIRSWDGAYEQYF.